The next 16 T cell receptor beta chains were all read from a single sample in a study of blood T cell repertoires in COVID-19 (TCRdb year 2020). The method behind the library was the immunoSEQ multiplex PCR assay. TCRdb took this table from immuneACCESS and kept in-frame rearrangements with V and J called. Such tables lack part of the clones; where checked against another copy, unresolved V genes explain under half of the gap, and the rest is unexplained. The sample data list about 250,000 clones, and roughly 88% of these were observed just once. Under 1.5% of the sample is taken by the ten largest. Source material: peripheral blood. The receptors were sampled from a man older than 75 with acute or convalescent COVID-19.

The chain's CDR3 is CASSSGLEATDTQYF. DNA of the CDR3: TGTGCCAGCAGCTCTGGACTAGAGGCCACAGATACGCAGTATTTT. The chain carries TRBV7-8 and TRBJ2-3; 7 bases are shared with TRBD2. Trimming cost V 4 bases and J 2 bases; bases outside gene matches: 6. The CDR3 sequence is 15 residues long. Germline V gene lookup returns CDR1 SGHVS and CDR2 FQNEAQ.

This sequence joins TRBV7-3 and TRBJ2-1; TRBD2 aligns across 7 bases. The CDR3 contains 17 residues. Germline CDR1 reads SGHTA; CDR2 reads FQGTGA. The V gene end was trimmed by 2 bases and the J gene end by 2 bases; junction bases not matched to a gene: 9. The CDR3 is CASSLSGGRAAYNEQFF. Written as DNA, the CDR3 is TGTGCCAGCAGCTTATCGGGAGGCAGGGCAGCCTACAATGAGCAGTTCTTC.

In this sample, this clone turned up once. V is TRBV10-2 and J is TRBJ2-7; D not resolved. V gave up 5 bases and J gave up 2 bases, with 16 bases separating them. The CDR3 spans 15 residues. Germline V gene sequence: CDR1 WSHSY, CDR2 SAAADI. In nucleotides, the CDR3 is TGCGCCAGCAGTCCACCTGGAGAGGTAGCCTACGAGCAGTACTTC. Its translation is CASSPPGEVAYEQYF.

This chain joins TRBV4-3 and TRBJ2-3, with D uncertain. This CDR3 has 16 residues. Trimming removed 4 bases at V and 0 bases at J, with 14 bases between. Germline V gene data show CDR1 as LGHNA and CDR2 as YSLEER. CDR3 sequence (DNA): TGCGCCAGCAGCCCTCAGACTTCCTCTAGCACAGATACGCAGTATTTT. Encoded protein: CASSPQTSSSTDTQYF.

As for this clone: A read error may account for a junction end that differs from germline. The chain combines TRBV29-1 with TRBJ1-2, with D tentatively TRBD1 (6 bases). Germline V lookup: CDR1 SQVTM, CDR2 ANQGSEA. This CDR3 has 15 residues. CDR3 sequence (DNA): TGCAGCGTTGAATCGTACGGGGGGGCTAAATATGGCTACACCTTC. Its protein is CSVESYGGAKYGYTF.

The V gene is TRBV11-1, the J gene TRBJ1-1; 8 bases agree with TRBD1. V lost 4 bases, J lost 1 base, and 5 bases stayed unmatched. This CDR3 region has 15 residues. Germline CDR1 SGHAT, CDR2 FQDESV (reference sequence). CDR3 sequence: CASSSLGTGNTEAFF. DNA of the CDR3: TGTGCCAGCAGCTCCCTTGGGACAGGGAACACTGAAGCTTTCTTT. Based on the CDR3 plus reference TRBV11-1 and TRBJ1-1, the full variable domain is EAEVAQSPRYKITEKSQAVAFWCDPISGHATLYWYRQILGQGPELLVQFQDESVVDDSQLPKDRFSAERLKGVDSTLKIQPAELGDSAMYLCASSSLGTGNTEAFFGQGTRLTVV.

This rearrangement joins TRBV9 to TRBJ1-6; TRBD1 might be the D (5 bases). V dropped 3 bases and J dropped 17 bases, with 12 bases sitting between them. The CDR3 loop spans 11 amino acids. In germline, CDR1 is SGDLS, CDR2 YYNGEE. CDR3: CASSDTGEVHF. The CDR3 DNA sequence: TGTGCCAGCAGCGACACGGGGGAGGTCCACTTT.

With respect to this clone: This CDR3 is also generated by other DNA sequences in the sample. The chain carries TRBV9 and TRBJ2-5, with TRBD2 matching 9 bases. Germline CDR1 SGDLS, CDR2 YYNGEE. After removal of 2 bases from V and 2 bases from J, the junction contained 4 bases not matched to a gene. The CDR3 consists of 15 residues. The CDR3 region is CASSVTSGLQETQYF. The CDR3 DNA reads TGTGCCAGCAGCGTTACTAGCGGGCTACAAGAGACCCAGTACTTC.

V gene TRBV7-2 combines with J gene TRBJ1-2; D ambiguous. The V gene's germline CDR1 is SGHTA and CDR2 FQGNSA. V lost 6 bases, J lost 8 bases, and 16 bases lay in between. The CDR3 spans 13 residues. In DNA form, the CDR3 reads TGTGCCAGCAGGCCGGACGGCCGGGGAGGCTACACCTTC. Translation: CASRPDGRGGYTF. Full variable domain (rest looked up from reference TRBV7-2 and TRBJ1-2): GAGVSQSPSNKVTEKGKDVELRCDPISGHTALYWYRQSLGQGLEFLIYFQGNSAPDKSGLPSDRFSAERTGGSVSTLTIQRTQQEDSAVYLCASRPDGRGGYTFGSGTRLTVV.

This CDR3 is CASSVGTVGNQPQHF. CDR3 in DNA: TGTGCCAGTAGTGTAGGGACAGTCGGCAATCAGCCCCAGCATTTT. The V call is TRBV19, the J call TRBJ1-5; 7 bases agree with TRBD1. Germline CDR1 and CDR2: LNHDA and SQIVND (reference sequence). The CDR3 runs to 15 residues. J lost 2 bases, V lost 5 bases, and 6 bases had no gene match.

The chain recombines TRBV7-2 with TRBJ2-1, with 7 bases aligning to TRBD1. Germline assignment: CDR1 SGHTA and CDR2 FQGNSA. Trimming took 5 bases from V and 4 from J; bases not matched to a gene: 11. The CDR3 contains 16 residues. CDR3 region: CASSRTATGNYNEQFF. The CDR3 DNA reads as TGTGCCAGCAGCCGCACTGCGACAGGGAATTACAATGAGCAGTTCTTC.

This chain links TRBV9 with TRBJ1-6; D unclear. Germline V gives CDR1 SGDLS, CDR2 YYNGEE. The length of the CDR3 is 15 residues. V dropped 0 bases and J dropped 14 bases, with 18 bases sitting between them. In DNA, the CDR3 is TGTGCCAGCAGCGTAGTATCCGGGTCTAATTCGGCCCTCCACTTT. Protein: CASSVVSGSNSALHF.

J is TRBJ2-5 and V is TRBV7-3, with D possibly being TRBD1 (5 bases). The CDR3 loop spans 14 amino acids. Trimming cost V 2 bases and J 4 bases, with 11 bases left between them. Germline V lookup: CDR1 SGHTA, CDR2 FQGTGA. The CDR3 loop is CASSLGAGGETQYF. CDR3 nucleotide sequence: TGTGCCAGCAGCTTAGGGGCAGGCGGAGAGACCCAGTACTTC.

This chain's CDR3 is CASSPRRGQIGELFF. CDR3 bases: TGTGCCAGCAGCCCTCGCAGGGGGCAGATCGGGGAGCTGTTTTTT. This rearrangement joins TRBV7-6 to TRBJ2-2; 8 bases agree with TRBD1. Germline trimming cut 5 bases from V and 7 bases from J; bases unmatched to any gene: 9. Germline values: CDR1 SGHVS, CDR2 FNYEAQ. The CDR3 runs 15 residues.

V and J are TRBV7-9 and TRBJ2-7; D is possibly TRBD2 (6 bases). This CDR3 comprises 12 residues. V was trimmed by 5 bases and J by 2 bases, leaving 7 bases between them. From germline, CDR1 is SEHNR and CDR2 FQNEAQ (reference sequence). CDR3 in DNA: TGTGCCAGCAGCCGACTAGCCTACGAGCAGTACTTC. It encodes CASSRLAYEQYF.

The chain couples TRBV7-8 to TRBJ1-5; D possibly corresponds to TRBD1 (6 bases). Germline CDR1 reads SGHVS; CDR2 reads FQNEAQ. V lost 0 bases and J 6 bases, leaving 6 bases between the germline ends. The CDR3 is 13 amino acids. Here the CDR3 reads CASSLAGGQPQHF. The CDR3 nucleotides read TGTGCCAGCAGCTTAGCAGGGGGTCAGCCCCAGCATTTT.